The 18 T cell receptor beta chains below all came from one sample that was sequenced in a study of shared clonotypes between healthy human individuals. Here immunoSEQ multiplex PCR was the method, and the copy in TCRdb shows in-frame clones only, minus some. Among around 1.9 million clones listed, 93% were seen once. Naive CD8 cells comprised CD45RO-negative, CCR7-positively selected cells, excluding terminally differentiated effector memory CD45RA+ cells. The source material was naive CD8+ T cells from PBMCs. These receptors were obtained from a man younger than 35 in good health. Some clones in this sample may be carry-over from other donors' samples.

This clone has just a few counts. The V gene is TRBV29-1, the J gene TRBJ1-1, with D maybe TRBD1 (5 bases). Germline V lookup: CDR1 SQVTM, CDR2 ANQGSEA. V gave up 8 bases and J gave up 2 bases, with 9 bases separating them. This CDR3 is built from 11 residues. CDR3 in amino acids: CSSRVNTEAFF. CDR3 sequence (DNA): TGCAGCTCCAGGGTAAACACTGAAGCTTTCTTT.

The genes are TRBV25-1 and TRBJ2-1, with 9 bases that match TRBD2. The CDR3 has 14 amino acids. The V segment lost 4 bases and the J segment 5 bases; nucleotides outside the gene matches: 3. CDR1 is MGHDK, CDR2 SYGVNS, per germline. Here the CDR3 reads CASSAGLADNEQFF. In DNA, the CDR3 is TGTGCCAGCAGTGCGGGACTAGCCGACAATGAGCAGTTCTTC. Filled out from reference TRBV25-1 and TRBJ2-1, the complete variable domain reads EADIYQTPRYLVIGTGKKITLECSQTMGHDKMYWYQQDPGMELHLIHYSYGVNSTEKGDLSSESTVSRIRTEHFPLTLESARPSHTSQYLCASSAGLADNEQFFGPGTRLTVL.

The chain has TRBV7-3 and TRBJ2-1; 10 bases fit TRBD2. Germline-derived CDR1 and CDR2 are SGHTA and FQGTGA. The CDR3 is made up of 15 amino acids. The trim removed 4 bases at V and 4 bases at J, leaving 4 bases unmatched. The CDR3 spells CASSYLAGVYNEQFF. The CDR3 DNA reads TGTGCCAGCAGCTACCTAGCGGGAGTTTACAATGAGCAGTTCTTC.

Details on this clone: The identical CDR3 is also encoded by other nucleotide sequences in the sample. The V call is TRBV27, the J call TRBJ1-1; D remains unclear. CDR1 and CDR2 (germline): MNHEY, SMNVEV (reference sequence). The CDR3 has 13 amino acids. Trimming took off 2 bases at V and 2 bases at J, with 6 bases between the two ends. As DNA, the CDR3 is TGTGCCAGCAGTTTAGTAGGAAACACTGAAGCTTTCTTT. Encoded protein: CASSLVGNTEAFF.

V gene TRBV11-2 combines with J gene TRBJ2-3; 12 bases are a match to TRBD1. Germline V gene lookup returns CDR1 SGHAT and CDR2 FQNNGV. The CDR3 has 15 residues. V trimming: 5 bases; J trimming: 6 bases; junction bases outside the gene matches: 6. CDR3 nucleotide sequence: TGTGCCAGCAGCCCCGGGACAGGGGGCATGGATACGCAGTATTTT. Translating gives CASSPGTGGMDTQYF.

The chain recombines TRBV5-4 with TRBJ2-7, with a tentative D call TRBD1 (6 bases). Trimming stripped 4 bases from V and 1 base from J, with 21 bases between. The CDR3 runs to 17 residues. Germline assignment: CDR1 SGHNT and CDR2 YYREEE (reference sequence). CDR3: CASSPGVGAQRSYEQYF. DNA of the CDR3: TGTGCCAGCAGCCCAGGGGTGGGGGCGCAGCGATCCTACGAGCAGTACTTC.

This chain uses TRBV7-6 with TRBJ2-7, with 9 bases lining up with TRBD2. V shed 1 base and J 2 bases; nucleotides not matched to a gene: 3. The CDR3 loop spans 15 amino acids. CDR1 is SGHVS, CDR2 FNYEAQ, per germline. CDR3 in DNA: TGTGCCAGCAGCTTAGGTCGCGGGAGGGCCTACGAGCAGTACTTC. Protein: CASSLGRGRAYEQYF.

V usage is TRBV10-3 and J usage is TRBJ1-1, with TRBD1 matching over 11 bases. This CDR3 spans 14 amino acids. Trimming cost V 6 bases and J 1 base; bases outside gene matches: 1. The germline V gene encodes CDR1 ENHRY and CDR2 SYGVKD. CDR3 in amino acids: CAIRDRGPNTEAFF. The DNA of the CDR3 is TGTGCCATCAGGGACAGGGGGCCGAACACTGAAGCTTTCTTT.

The J gene is TRBJ2-2, the V gene TRBV7-2; weak D call: TRBD1 (6 bases). Germline V CDR1 and CDR2: SGHTA, FQGNSA. The germline V and J ends were trimmed by 2 bases and 5 bases, with 12 bases remaining between them. This CDR3 region has 15 residues. CDR3 DNA: TGTGCCAGCAGCTTATTGACAGGTTTGACCGGGGAGCTGTTTTTT. Residues: CASSLLTGLTGELFF.

This clone has just one count. The chain uses TRBV7-9 and TRBJ1-2; 7 bases agree with TRBD1. The CDR3 extends over 16 amino acids. After removal of 5 bases from V and 2 bases from J, the junction contained 11 bases not matched to a gene. Per the germline V gene, CDR1 is SEHNR and CDR2 is FQNEAQ (reference sequence). The CDR3 DNA reads as TGTGCCAGCAGCCCCGCTTATAGACAGGGAAACTATGGCTACACCTTC. It translates to CASSPAYRQGNYGYTF.

The chain employs TRBV30 and TRBJ1-2; D call uncertain. V lost 0 bases to trimming and J lost 8 bases, with 13 bases between them. Germline-derived CDR1 and CDR2 are GTSNPN and SVGIG (reference sequence). This CDR3 comprises 13 residues. CDR3 protein: CAWSVVQRTGYTF. In nucleotides, the CDR3 is TGTGCCTGGAGTGTAGTTCAAAGGACGGGCTACACCTTC.

The chain uses TRBV11-1 and TRBJ2-1; 8 bases fit TRBD2. Per germline, CDR1 SGHAT and CDR2 FQDESV (reference sequence). J gave up 4 bases and V 1 base, and 9 bases lay outside the gene matches. This CDR3 region has 17 residues. The CDR3 bases are TGTGCCAGCAGCTTAGTAGGCGCGGGAGGTCTATACAATGAGCAGTTCTTC. Its protein product is CASSLVGAGGLYNEQFF.

The chain is built from TRBV7-9 and TRBJ2-5, with TRBD2 as a possible D gene (7 bases). Per germline, CDR1 SEHNR and CDR2 FQNEAQ (reference sequence). Trimming left V 6 bases short and J 5 bases short, with 19 bases between. The CDR3 is 15 amino acids. CDR3 DNA: TGTGCCAGCAGTCCTAATCGCAGGGGAGGGGAGACCCAGTACTTC. Amino acids: CASSPNRRGGETQYF.

The table lists this clone with a count of one. The chain combines TRBV4-2 with TRBJ1-2; a possible D gene is TRBD1 (5 bases). The CDR3 is 16 amino acids. V lost 5 bases, J lost 3 bases, and 19 bases lay in between. Germline CDR1 LGHNA, CDR2 YNFKEQ. The CDR3 loop is CASSDLPQDSYYGYTF. The CDR3 coding sequence is TGTGCCAGCAGCGACCTACCTCAAGACAGCTACTATGGCTACACCTTC.

In regard to this clone: Different DNA sequences within this sample yield the same CDR3. The rearrangement uses TRBV27 and TRBJ1-2; D is undetermined. The germline V gene encodes CDR1 MNHEY and CDR2 SMNVEV (reference sequence). With 0 bases removed from V and 4 bases from J, the gap between germline ends came to 6 bases. The CDR3 is 13 amino acids. CDR3 bases: TGTGCCAGCAGTTTATCCCCCGGCTATGGCTACACCTTC. Amino acids: CASSLSPGYGYTF.

V and J are TRBV28 and TRBJ2-3, with 7 bases aligning to TRBD1. V shed 7 bases and J 6 bases; nucleotides not matched to a gene: 10. Germline CDR1 and CDR2: MDHEN and SYDVKM. The CDR3 extends over 14 amino acids. The CDR3 loop reads CASTQRGLGDTQYF. As DNA, the CDR3 is TGTGCCAGCACCCAGAGGGGGCTTGGGGATACGCAGTATTTT.

Comment on this clone: Other DNA sequences in the sample encode the same CDR3. The V and J genes are TRBV28 and TRBJ2-7; 8 nucleotides match TRBD1. The CDR3 sequence is 14 residues long. V was pared by 2 bases and J by 2 bases, with 2 bases of the junction left unmatched. In germline, CDR1 is MDHEN, CDR2 SYDVKM. The CDR3, as DNA: TGTGCCAGCAGTTTAGGCAGGGGGCCCTACGAGCAGTACTTC. It specifies CASSLGRGPYEQYF.

The chain recombines TRBV10-3 with TRBJ2-1; tentative D call: TRBD1 (5 bases). CDR3 length: 16 amino acids. Trimming removed 0 bases at V and 5 bases at J, with 14 bases between. The V gene's germline CDR1 is ENHRY and CDR2 SYGVKD. CDR3 protein: CAISESVGAAHNEQFF. CDR3 nucleotide sequence: TGTGCCATCAGTGAGTCGGTAGGGGCAGCCCACAATGAGCAGTTCTTC.